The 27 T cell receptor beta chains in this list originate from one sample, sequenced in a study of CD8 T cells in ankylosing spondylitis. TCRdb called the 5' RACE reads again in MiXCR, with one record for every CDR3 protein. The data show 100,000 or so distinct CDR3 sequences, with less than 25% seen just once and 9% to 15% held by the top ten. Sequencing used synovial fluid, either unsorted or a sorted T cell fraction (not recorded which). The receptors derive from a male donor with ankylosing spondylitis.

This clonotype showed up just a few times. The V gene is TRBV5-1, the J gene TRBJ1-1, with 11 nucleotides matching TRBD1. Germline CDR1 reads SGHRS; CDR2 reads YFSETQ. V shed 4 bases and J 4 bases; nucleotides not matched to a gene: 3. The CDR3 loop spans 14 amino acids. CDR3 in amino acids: CASSAGQGATEAFF. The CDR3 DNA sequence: TGCGCCAGCAGCGCCGGACAGGGGGCCACTGAAGCTTTCTTT.

Here the CDR3 reads CSAGLAAGELFF. Here the CDR3 DNA reads TGCAGTGCCGGACTAGCGGCCGGGGAGCTGTTTTTT. The chain joins TRBV20-1 to TRBJ2-2; 10 nucleotides align to TRBD2. Losses at the gene ends were 6 bases for V and 6 bases for J; bases not matched to a gene: 1. From germline, CDR1 is DFQATT and CDR2 SNEGSKA (reference sequence). CDR3 length: 12 residues.

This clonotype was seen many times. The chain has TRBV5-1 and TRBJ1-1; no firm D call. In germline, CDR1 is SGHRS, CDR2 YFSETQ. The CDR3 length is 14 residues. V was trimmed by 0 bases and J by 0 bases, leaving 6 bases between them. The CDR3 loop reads CASSLGQVNTEAFF. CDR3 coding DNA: TGCGCCAGCAGCTTGGGGCAGGTGAACACTGAAGCTTTCTTT.

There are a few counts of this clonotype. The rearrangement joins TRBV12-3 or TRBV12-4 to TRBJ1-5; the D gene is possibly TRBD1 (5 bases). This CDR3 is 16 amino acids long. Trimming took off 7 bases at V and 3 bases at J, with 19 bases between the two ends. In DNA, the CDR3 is TGTGCCAGCACCCTGAGAGAGGGGTTAAACAATCAGCCCCAGCATTTT. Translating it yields CASTLREGLNNQPQHF.

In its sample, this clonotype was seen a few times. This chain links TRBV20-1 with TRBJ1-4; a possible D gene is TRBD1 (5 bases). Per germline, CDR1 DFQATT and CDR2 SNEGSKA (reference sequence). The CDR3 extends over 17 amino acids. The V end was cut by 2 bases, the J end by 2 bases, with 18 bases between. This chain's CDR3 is CSARRPGGEPTNEKLFF. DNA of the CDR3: TGCAGTGCTAGACGCCCCGGGGGGGAACCCACTAATGAAAAACTGTTTTTT.

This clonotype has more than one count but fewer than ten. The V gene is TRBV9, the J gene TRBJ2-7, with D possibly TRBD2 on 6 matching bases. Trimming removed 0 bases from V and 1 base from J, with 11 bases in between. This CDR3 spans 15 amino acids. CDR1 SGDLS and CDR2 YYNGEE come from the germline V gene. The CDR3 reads CASSVEVGGSYEQYF. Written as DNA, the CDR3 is TGTGCCAGCAGCGTAGAAGTGGGAGGTTCCTACGAGCAGTACTTC.

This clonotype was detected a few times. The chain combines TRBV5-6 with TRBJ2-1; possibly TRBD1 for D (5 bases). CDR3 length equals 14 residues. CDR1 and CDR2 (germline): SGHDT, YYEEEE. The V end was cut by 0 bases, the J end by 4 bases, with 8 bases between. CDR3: CASSLGQLYNEQFF. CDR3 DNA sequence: TGTGCCAGCAGCTTGGGACAGCTGTACAATGAGCAGTTCTTC.

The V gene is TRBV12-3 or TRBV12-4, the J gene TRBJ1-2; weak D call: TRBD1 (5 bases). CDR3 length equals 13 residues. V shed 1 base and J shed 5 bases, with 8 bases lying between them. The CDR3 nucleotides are TGTGCCAGCAGTTTAGGGGGACCTTATGGCTACACCTTC. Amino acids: CASSLGGPYGYTF.

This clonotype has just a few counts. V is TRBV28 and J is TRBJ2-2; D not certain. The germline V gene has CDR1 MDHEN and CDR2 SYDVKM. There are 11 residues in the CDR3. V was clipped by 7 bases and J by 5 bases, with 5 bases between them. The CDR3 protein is CASKLTGELFF. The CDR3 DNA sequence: TGTGCCAGCAAGTTAACCGGGGAGCTGTTTTTT.

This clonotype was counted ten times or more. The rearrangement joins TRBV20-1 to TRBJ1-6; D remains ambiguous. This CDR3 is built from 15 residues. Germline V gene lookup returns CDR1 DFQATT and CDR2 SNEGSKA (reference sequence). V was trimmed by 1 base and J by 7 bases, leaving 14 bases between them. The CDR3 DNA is TGCAGTGCTAGAGCCACCGGGTCCGAGAATTCACCCCTCCACTTT. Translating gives CSARATGSENSPLHF.

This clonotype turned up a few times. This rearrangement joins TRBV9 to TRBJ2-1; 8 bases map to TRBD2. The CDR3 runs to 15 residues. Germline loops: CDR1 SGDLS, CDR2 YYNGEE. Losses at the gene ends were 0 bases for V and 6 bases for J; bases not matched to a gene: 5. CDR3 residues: CASSVAPAGVNEQFF. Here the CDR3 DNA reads TGTGCCAGCAGCGTAGCGCCAGCGGGGGTCAATGAGCAGTTCTTC.

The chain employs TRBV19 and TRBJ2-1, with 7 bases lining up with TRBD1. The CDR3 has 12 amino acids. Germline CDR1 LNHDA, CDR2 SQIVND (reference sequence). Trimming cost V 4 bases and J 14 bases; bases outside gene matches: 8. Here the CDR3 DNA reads TGTGCCAGTAGTACGACAGGGCTCGGGGAGTTCTTC. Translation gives CASSTTGLGEFF.

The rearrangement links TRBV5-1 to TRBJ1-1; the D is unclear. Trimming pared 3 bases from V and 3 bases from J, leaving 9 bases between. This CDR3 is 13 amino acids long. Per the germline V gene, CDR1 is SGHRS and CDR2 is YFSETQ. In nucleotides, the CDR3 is TGCGCCAGCAGCTCCGACACCTACACTGAAGCTTTCTTT. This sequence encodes CASSSDTYTEAFF.

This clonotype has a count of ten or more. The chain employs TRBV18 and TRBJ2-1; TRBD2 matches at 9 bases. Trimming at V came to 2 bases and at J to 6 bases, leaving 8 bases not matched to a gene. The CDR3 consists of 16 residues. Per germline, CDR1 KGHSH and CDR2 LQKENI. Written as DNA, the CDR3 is TGTGCCAGCTCACCATTTAGTAGCGGGGGAACCAATGAGCAGTTCTTC. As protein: CASSPFSSGGTNEQFF.

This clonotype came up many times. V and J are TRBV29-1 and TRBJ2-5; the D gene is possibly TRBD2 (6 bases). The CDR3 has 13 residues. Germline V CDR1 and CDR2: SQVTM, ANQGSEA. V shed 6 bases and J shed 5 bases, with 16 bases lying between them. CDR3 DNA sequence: TGCAGCGTGAGAATCGGGACTGAGGAGACCCAGTACTTC. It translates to CSVRIGTEETQYF.

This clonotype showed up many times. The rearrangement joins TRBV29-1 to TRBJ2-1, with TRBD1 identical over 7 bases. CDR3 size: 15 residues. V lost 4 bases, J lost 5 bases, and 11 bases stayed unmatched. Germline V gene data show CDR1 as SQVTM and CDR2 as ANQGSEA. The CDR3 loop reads CSVADRVRAHNEQFF. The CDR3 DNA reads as TGCAGCGTTGCCGACAGGGTTAGAGCTCACAATGAGCAGTTCTTC.

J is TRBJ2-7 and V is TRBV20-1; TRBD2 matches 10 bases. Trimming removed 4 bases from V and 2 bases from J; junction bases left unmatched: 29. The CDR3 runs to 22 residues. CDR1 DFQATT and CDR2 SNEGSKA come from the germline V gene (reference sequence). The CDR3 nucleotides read TGCAGTGCTACCGAGGCAGGATGGGCTAGCGGGAGAGGGGGGGTCAGGACCTACGAGCAGTACTTC. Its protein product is CSATEAGWASGRGGVRTYEQYF.

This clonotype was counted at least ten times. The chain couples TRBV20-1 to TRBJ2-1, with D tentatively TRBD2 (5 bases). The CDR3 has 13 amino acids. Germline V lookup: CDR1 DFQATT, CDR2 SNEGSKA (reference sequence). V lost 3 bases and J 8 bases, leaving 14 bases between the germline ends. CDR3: CSASRLAAYEQFF. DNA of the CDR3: TGCAGTGCTAGTCGGCTAGCCGCCTATGAGCAGTTCTTC.

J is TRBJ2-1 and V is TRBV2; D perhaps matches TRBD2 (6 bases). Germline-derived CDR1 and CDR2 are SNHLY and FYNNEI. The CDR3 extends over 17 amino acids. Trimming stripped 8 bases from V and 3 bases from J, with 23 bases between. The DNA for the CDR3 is TGTGCCAGCGGAGGAGGAGGGGCTAGCAGATTCTACAATGAGCAGTTCTTC. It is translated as CASGGGGASRFYNEQFF.

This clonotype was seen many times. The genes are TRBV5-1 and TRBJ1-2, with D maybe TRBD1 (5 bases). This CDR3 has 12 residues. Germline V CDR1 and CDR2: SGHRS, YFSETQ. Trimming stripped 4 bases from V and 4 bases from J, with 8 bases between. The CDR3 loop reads CASSAGSYGYTF. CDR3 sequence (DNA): TGCGCCAGCAGCGCAGGGAGCTATGGCTACACCTTC.

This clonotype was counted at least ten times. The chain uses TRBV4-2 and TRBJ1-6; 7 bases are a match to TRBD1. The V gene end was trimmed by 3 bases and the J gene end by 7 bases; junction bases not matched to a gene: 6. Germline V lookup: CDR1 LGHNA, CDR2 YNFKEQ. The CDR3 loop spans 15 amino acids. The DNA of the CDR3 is TGTGCCAGCAGCCACAGGGACAGCCGGAATTCACCCCTCCACTTT. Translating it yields CASSHRDSRNSPLHF.

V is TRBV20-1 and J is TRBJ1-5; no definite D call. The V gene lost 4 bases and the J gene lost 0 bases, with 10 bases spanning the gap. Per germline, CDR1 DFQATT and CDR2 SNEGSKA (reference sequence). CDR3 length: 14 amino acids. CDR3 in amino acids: CSAIGQVSNQPQHF. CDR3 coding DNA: TGCAGTGCTATAGGGCAGGTTAGCAATCAGCCCCAGCATTTT.

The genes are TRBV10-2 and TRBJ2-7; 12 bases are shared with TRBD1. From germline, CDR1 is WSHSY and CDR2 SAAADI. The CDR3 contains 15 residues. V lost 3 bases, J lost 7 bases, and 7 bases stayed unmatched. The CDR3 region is CASSDTGQGAWEQYV. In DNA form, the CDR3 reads TGCGCCAGCAGTGATACGGGACAGGGGGCTTGGGAGCAGTACGTC.

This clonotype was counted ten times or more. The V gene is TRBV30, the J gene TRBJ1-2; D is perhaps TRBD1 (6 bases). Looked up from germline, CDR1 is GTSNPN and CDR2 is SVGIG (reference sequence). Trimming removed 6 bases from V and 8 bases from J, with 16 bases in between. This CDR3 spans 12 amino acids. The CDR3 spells CACNRGPGGYTF. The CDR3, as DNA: TGTGCCTGCAATCGGGGGCCCGGGGGCTACACCTTC.

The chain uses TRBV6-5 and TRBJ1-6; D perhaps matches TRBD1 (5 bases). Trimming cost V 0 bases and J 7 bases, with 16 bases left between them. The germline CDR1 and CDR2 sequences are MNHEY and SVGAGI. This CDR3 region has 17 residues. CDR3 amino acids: CASSYSSPGRTNSPLHF. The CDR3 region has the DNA TGTGCCAGCAGTTACTCGTCGCCGGGACGGACAAATTCACCCCTCCACTTT.

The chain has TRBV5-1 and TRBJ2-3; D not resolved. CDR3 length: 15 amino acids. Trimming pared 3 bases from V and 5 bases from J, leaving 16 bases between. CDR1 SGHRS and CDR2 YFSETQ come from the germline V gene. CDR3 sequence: CASSSESRWEDTQYF. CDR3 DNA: TGCGCCAGCAGCTCCGAGAGTCGCTGGGAAGATACGCAGTATTTT.

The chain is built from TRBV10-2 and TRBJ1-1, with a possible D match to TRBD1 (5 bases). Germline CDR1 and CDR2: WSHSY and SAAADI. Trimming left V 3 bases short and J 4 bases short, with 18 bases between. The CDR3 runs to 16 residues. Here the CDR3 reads CASSDPGGGTGTEAFF. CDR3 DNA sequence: TGCGCCAGCAGTGACCCCGGTGGAGGGACGGGCACTGAAGCTTTCTTT.